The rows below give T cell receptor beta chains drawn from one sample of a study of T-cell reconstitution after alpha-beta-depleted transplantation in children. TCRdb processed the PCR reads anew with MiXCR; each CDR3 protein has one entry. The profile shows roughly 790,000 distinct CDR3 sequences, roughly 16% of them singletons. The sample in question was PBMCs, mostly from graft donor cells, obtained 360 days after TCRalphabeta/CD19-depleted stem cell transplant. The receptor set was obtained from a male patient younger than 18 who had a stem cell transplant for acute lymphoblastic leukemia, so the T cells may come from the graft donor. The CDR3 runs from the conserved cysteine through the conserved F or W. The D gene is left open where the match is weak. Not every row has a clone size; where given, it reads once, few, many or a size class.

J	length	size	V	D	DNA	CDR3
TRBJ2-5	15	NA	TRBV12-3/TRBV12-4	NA	TGTGCCAGCACTCTCGCTCCGGGACCACTCTCGACCCAGTACTTC	CASTLAPGPLSTQYF
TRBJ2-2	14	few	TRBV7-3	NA	TGTGCCAGCAGCTTAAGGCCGAGCACCGGGGAGCTGTTTTTT	CASSLRPSTGELFF
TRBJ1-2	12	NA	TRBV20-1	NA	TGCAGTGCTAGGCAGGCTCCCTATGGCTACACCTTC	CSARQAPYGYTF
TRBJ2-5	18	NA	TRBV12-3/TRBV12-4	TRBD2	TGTGCCTGCAGTTTACCGCTGGGGAGCGGGAGCCGGCAAGAGACCCAGTACTTC	CACSLPLGSGSRQETQYF
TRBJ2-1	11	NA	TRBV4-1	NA	TGCGCCACTGGAGAATACAATGAGCAGTTCTTC	CATGEYNEQFF
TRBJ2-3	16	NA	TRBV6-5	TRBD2	TGTGCCAGCAGTACACTAGCGGGCGATGGAATGGATACGCAGTATTTT	CASSTLAGDGMDTQYF
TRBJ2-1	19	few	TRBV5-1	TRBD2	TGCGCCAGCAGCACCGGGACTAGCGGGAGCCCTAGAAGCTACAATGAGCAGTTCTTC	CASSTGTSGSPRSYNEQFF
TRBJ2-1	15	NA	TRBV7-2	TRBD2	TGTGCCAGCAGCTTTTCCGGGACTAGCGGGACTTTACGGATCTTC	CASSFSGTSGTLRIF
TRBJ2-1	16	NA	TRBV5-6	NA	TGTGCCAGCAGCTTTGTCGCCAGGGCCCCTGGCGATGAGCAGTTCTTC	CASSFVARAPGDEQFF
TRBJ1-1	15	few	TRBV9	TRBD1	TGTGCCAGCAGCGAGAGAGGGGGCATGGGCACTGAAGCTTTCTTT	CASSERGGMGTEAFF
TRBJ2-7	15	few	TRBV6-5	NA	TGTGCCAGCAGTTACTCCTTCACAAACTCCTACGAGCAGTACTTC	CASSYSFTNSYEQYF
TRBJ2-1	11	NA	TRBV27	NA	TGTGCCAGCAGCCAGGGACAAAGTTGGCTCTTC	CASSQGQSWLF
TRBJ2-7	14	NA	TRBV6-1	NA	TGTGCCAGCAGTCCTCAGACGGGAGCCTCCGAGCAGTACTTC	CASSPQTGASEQYF
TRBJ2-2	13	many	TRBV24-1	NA	TGTGCCACCAGTGATACAAACACCGGGGAGCTGTTTTTT	CATSDTNTGELFF
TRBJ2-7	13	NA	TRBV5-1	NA	TGCGCCAGCAGTGACAGGATCCCAAACGAGCAGTACTTC	CASSDRIPNEQYF
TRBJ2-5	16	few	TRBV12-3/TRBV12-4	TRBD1	TGTGCCAGCAGTTTATGGGGGACAGGGCTTATGGAGACCCAGTACTTC	CASSLWGTGLMETQYF
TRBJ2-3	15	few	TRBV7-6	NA	TGTGCCAGCAGCTTAGAATCCCCCGACACAGATACGCAGTATTTT	CASSLESPDTDTQYF
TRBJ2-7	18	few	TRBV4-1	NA	TGCGCCAGCAGCCCCGGTTACTTGAAACCCGCCGGGGCCTACGAGCAGTACTTC	CASSPGYLKPAGAYEQYF
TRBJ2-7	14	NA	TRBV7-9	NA	TGTGCCAGCAGCTCGTCGACACAGTCCTACGAGCAGTACTTC	CASSSSTQSYEQYF
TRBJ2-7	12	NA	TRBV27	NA	TGTGCCAGCAGGGGGTTAACCTACGAGCAGTACTTC	CASRGLTYEQYF
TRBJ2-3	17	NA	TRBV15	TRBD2	TGTGCCACGACCCTAGACCCCAGCGGGAGTGGAACAGATACGCAGTATTTT	CATTLDPSGSGTDTQYF
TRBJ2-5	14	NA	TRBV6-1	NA	TGTGCCAGCAGACTTGAGGGCCAAAGGGGGACCCAGTACTTC	CASRLEGQRGTQYF
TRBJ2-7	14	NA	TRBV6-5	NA	TGTGCCAGCAAGGGGGGGACTGTGGTGTACGAGCAGTACTTC	CASKGGTVVYEQYF
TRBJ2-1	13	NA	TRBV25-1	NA	TGTGCCAGCAGTGACAACCTAGTAATTGAGCAGTTCTTC	CASSDNLVIEQFF
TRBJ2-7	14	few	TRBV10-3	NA	TGTGCCAGCACAGGGGGCGGGGGGTCCTACGAGCAGTACTTC	CASTGGGGSYEQYF
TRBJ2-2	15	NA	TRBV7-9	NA	TGTGCCATCCTTCTAGAGAGGGAAGACACCGGGGAGCTGTTTTTT	CAILLEREDTGELFF
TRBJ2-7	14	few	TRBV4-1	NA	TGCGCCAGCAGCCAAGATAGGGTTTTACACGAGCAGTACTTC	CASSQDRVLHEQYF
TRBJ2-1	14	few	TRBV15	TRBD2	TGTGCCACCAGCCCAGGGACTAGCGGAGCTGAGCAGTTCTTC	CATSPGTSGAEQFF
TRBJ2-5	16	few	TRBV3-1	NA	TGTGCCAGCAGCCGAAAGGACACCCCTCAAAAGGAGACCCAGTACTTC	CASSRKDTPQKETQYF
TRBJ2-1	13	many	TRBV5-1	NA	TGCGCCAGCAGAGGAACCCAATACAATGAGCAGTTCTTC	CASRGTQYNEQFF
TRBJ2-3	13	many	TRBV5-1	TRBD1	TGCGCCAGCAGCTTGGAACAGGGGTATACGCAGTATTTT	CASSLEQGYTQYF
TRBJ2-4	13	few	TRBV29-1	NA	TGCAGCGTGAGCCCCGGGGGAGGAAACATTCAGTACTTC	CSVSPGGGNIQYF
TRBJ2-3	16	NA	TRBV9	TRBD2	TGTGCCAGCCCCCCTCGAGCGGGATACCTCTCAGATACGCAGTATTTT	CASPPRAGYLSDTQYF
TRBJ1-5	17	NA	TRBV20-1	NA	TGCAGTGCTAGCGGGACGAAAGATAGGCATAGCAATCAGCCCCAGCATTTT	CSASGTKDRHSNQPQHF
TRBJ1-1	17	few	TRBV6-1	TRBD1	TGTGCCAGCAGGGGCGACAGGGCCTCGGCTTCGAACACTGAAGCTTTCTTT	CASRGDRASASNTEAFF
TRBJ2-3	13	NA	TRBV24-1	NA	TGTGCCACCACCACTTCGAACACAGATACGCAGTATTTT	CATTTSNTDTQYF
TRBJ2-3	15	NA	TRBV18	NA	TGTGCCAGCTCACCATTTTCAAGTAGGACAGATACGCAGTATTTT	CASSPFSSRTDTQYF
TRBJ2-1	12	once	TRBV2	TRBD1	TGTGCCAGCAGGCCCCAGGGGGCCGAGCAGTTCTTC	CASRPQGAEQFF
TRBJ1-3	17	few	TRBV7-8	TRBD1	TGTGCCAGCAGCCTAAGACAGGGGGCTAGCTCTGGAAACACCATATATTTT	CASSLRQGASSGNTIYF
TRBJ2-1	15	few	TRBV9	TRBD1	TGTGCCAGCAGTGGCACAGGGGTGTCTGGGAATGAGCAGTTCTTC	CASSGTGVSGNEQFF